The clone carrying this T cell receptor beta chain came up a few times. As yet, its antigen is unknown. This record comes from a study of T-cell reconstitution after alpha-beta-depleted transplantation in children. Trimming removed 0 bases from V and 1 base from J, with 7 bases in between. Germline V lookup: CDR1 SGHVS, CDR2 FQNEAQ. The CDR3 contains 15 residues. General study results and limits: Diversity of TCRbeta at day 60 was high in some patients, arising from surviving recipient T cells and thymic progenitors. T-cell numbers and diversity, one year after transplant, stemmed largely from T cells that were newly produced. About two months after transplant, alpha-beta T cells reportedly came from several hundred expanded graft clones.

Using unique molecular identifiers, the investigators prepared the TCRbeta library. TCRdb processed the PCR reads anew with MiXCR; each CDR3 protein has one entry. The repertoire holds about 980,000 distinct CDR3 sequences, with roughly 31% as singletons. The chain recombines TRBV7-8 with TRBJ2-1; D uncertain. Sequencing was performed on PBMCs, mostly from graft donor cells, taken 360 days after TCRalphabeta/CD19-depleted stem cell transplant. The TCR sequence derives from a boy under two years old who had a stem cell transplant for SCID, so the T cells may come from the graft donor. CDR3 DNA sequence: TGTGCCAGCAGCTTAGCGGAAAAATCCTACAATGAGCAGTTCTTC. Protein: CASSLAEKSYNEQFF.